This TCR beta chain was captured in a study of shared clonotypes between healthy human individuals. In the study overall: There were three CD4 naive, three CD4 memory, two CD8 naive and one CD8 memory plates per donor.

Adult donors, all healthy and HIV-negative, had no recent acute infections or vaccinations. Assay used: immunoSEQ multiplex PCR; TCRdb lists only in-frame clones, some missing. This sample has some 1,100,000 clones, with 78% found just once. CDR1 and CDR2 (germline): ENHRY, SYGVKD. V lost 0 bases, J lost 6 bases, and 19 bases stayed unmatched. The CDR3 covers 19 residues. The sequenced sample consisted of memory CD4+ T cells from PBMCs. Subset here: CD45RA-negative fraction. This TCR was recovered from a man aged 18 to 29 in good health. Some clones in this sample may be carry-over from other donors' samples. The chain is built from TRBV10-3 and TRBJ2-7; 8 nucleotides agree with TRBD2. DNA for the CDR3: TGTGCCATCAGTGAGTCGCTAGGGGTGGGGAGCGGGAGAATCCCCGAGCAGTACTTC. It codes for CAISESLGVGSGRIPEQYF.